This T cell receptor beta chain was sequenced in a study of response to subunit inactivated influenza vaccine. This clonotype was detected only a few times. MiXCR, applied by TCRdb to the RT-PCR reads, yields one record per CDR3 protein. In the table there are 700,000 to 900,000 distinct CDR3 sequences, around 20% of which are singletons. V lost 4 bases, J lost 2 bases, and 11 bases lay in between. There are 14 residues in the CDR3. Germline CDR1 reads SGDLS; CDR2 reads YYNGEE. This sample comprised PBMCs from blood, obtained around 5 days after vaccination. The gene calls are TRBV9 and TRBJ2-3, with D possibly TRBD2 on 5 matching bases. The TCR was taken from a man aged 45-65 years who received an inactivated influenza vaccine. The CDR3 region is CASSPDWHTDTQYF. The CDR3 DNA follows: TGTGCCAGCAGCCCGGACTGGCACACAGATACGCAGTATTTT.